This T cell receptor beta chain came from a study of blood T cell repertoires in COVID-19. Across the whole study: Samples taken during acute and convalescent COVID-19 were collected in the United States, Italy and Spain.

This clone was seen a handful of times. Original processing notes: Reference gene primer amplification in the assay estimated nucleated cell counts. TCRdb's table, derived via immunoSEQ multiplex PCR, lists solely in-frame clones and lacks some. The V and J calls and the clone size are those of that table, but D and trimming were determined from the DNA. The sample shows under 150,000 clones, 88% of them seen only once. The CDR3 consists of 15 residues. J gave up 7 bases and V 5 bases, and 8 bases lay outside the gene matches. In germline, CDR1 is SGHTA, CDR2 FQGTGA. The V and J genes are TRBV7-3 and TRBJ1-4; 9 bases line up with TRBD1. Sequences were obtained from peripheral blood. This sequence originates from a human donor in a cohort sampled during active COVID-19. This chain's CDR3 is CASSIWTGVREKLFF. In nucleotides, the CDR3 is TGTGCCAGCAGCATATGGACAGGGGTCCGTGAAAAACTGTTTTTT. Filled out from reference TRBV7-3 and TRBJ1-4, the complete variable domain reads GAGVSQTPSNKVTEKGKYVELRCDPISGHTALYWYRQSLGQGPEFLIYFQGTGAADDSGLPNDRFFAVRPEGSVSTLKIQRTERGDSAVYLCASSIWTGVREKLFFGSGTQLSVL.